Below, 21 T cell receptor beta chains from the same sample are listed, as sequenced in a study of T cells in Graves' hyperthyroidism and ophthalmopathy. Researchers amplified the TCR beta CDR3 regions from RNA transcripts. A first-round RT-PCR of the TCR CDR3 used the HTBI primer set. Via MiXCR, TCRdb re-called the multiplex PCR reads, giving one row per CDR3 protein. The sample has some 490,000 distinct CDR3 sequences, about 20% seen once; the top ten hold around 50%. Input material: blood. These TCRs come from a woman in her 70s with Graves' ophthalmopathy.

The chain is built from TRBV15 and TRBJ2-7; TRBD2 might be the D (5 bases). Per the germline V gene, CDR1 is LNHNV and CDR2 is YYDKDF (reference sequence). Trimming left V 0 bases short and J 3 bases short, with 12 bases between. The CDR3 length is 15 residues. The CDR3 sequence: CATSREEGLSYEQYF. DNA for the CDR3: TGTGCCACCAGCAGAGAAGAGGGCCTTAGCTACGAGCAGTACTTC.

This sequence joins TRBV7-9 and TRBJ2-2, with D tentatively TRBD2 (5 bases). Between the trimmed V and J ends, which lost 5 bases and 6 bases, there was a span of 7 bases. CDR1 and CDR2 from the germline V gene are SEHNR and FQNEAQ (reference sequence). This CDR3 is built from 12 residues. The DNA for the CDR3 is TGTGCCAGCAGCCGACTATCCGGGGAGCTGTTTTTT. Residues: CASSRLSGELFF.

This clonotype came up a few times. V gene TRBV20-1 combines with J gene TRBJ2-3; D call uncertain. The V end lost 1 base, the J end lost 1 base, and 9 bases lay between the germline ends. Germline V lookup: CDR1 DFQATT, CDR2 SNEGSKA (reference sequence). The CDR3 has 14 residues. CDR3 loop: CSARGVGRTDTQYF. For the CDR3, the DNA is TGCAGTGCTAGAGGTGTCGGGCGCACAGATACGCAGTATTTT.

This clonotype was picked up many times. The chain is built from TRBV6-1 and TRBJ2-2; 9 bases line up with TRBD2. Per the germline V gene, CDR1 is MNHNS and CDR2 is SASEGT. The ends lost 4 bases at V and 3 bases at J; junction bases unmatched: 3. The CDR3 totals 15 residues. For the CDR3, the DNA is TGTGCCAGCAGTGGGACTAGCGACTACACCGGGGAGCTGTTTTTT. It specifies CASSGTSDYTGELFF.

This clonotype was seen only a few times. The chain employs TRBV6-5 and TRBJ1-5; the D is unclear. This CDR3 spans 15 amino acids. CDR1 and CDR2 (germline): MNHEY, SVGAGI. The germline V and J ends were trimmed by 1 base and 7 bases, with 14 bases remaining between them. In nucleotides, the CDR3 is TGTGCCAGCAGTTACTGGGGAGGGTTTGAACAGCCCCAGCATTTT. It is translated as CASSYWGGFEQPQHF.

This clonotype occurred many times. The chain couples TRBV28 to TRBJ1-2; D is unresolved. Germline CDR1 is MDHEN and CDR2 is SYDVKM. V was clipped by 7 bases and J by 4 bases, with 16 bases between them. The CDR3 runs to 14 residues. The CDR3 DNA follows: TGTGCCAGCAACTCCCGAGCGGCTACCTATGGCTACACCTTC. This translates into CASNSRAATYGYTF.

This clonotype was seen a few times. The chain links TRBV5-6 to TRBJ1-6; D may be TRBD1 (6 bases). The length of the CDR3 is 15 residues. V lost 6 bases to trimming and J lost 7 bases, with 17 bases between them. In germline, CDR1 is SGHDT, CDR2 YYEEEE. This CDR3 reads CASKPSGTLNSPLHF. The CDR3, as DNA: TGTGCCAGCAAACCATCCGGGACACTAAATTCACCCCTCCACTTT.

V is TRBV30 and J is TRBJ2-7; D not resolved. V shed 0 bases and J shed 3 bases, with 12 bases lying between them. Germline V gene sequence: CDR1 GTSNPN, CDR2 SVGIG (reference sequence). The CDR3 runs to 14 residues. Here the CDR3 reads CAWSVRGNSYEQYF. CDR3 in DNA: TGTGCCTGGAGTGTACGAGGTAACAGCTACGAGCAGTACTTC. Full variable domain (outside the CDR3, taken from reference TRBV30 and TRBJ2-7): SQTIHQWPATLVQPVGSPLSLECTVEGTSNPNLYWYRQAAGRGLQLLFYSVGIGQISSEVPQNLSASRPQDRQFILSSKKLLLSDSGFYLCAWSVRGNSYEQYFGPGTRLTVT.

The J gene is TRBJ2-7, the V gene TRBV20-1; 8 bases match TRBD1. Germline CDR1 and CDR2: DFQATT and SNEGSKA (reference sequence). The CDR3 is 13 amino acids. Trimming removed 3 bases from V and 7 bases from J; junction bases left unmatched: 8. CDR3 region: CSASQDREWEQYF. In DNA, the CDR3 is TGCAGTGCTAGCCAGGACAGGGAGTGGGAGCAGTACTTC.

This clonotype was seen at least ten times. CDR3 amino acids: CASSKGRDTEAFF. Written as DNA, the CDR3 is TGTGCCAGCAGCAAAGGACGGGACACTGAAGCTTTCTTT. This rearrangement joins TRBV7-9 to TRBJ1-1; D gene ambiguous. V dropped 5 bases and J dropped 3 bases, with 10 bases sitting between them. Germline assignment: CDR1 SEHNR and CDR2 FQNEAQ (reference sequence). This CDR3 comprises 13 residues. Supplemented by reference TRBV7-9 and TRBJ1-1, the full variable domain reads DTGVSQNPRHKITKRGQNVTFRCDPISEHNRLYWYRQTLGQGPEFLTYFQNEAQLEKSRLLSDRFSAERPKGSFSTLEIQRTEQGDSAMYLCASSKGRDTEAFFGQGTRLTVV.

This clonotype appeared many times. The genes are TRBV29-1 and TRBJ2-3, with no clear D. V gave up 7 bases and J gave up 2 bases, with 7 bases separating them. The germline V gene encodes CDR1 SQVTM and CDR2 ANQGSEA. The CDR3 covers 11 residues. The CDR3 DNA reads TGCAGCGGCAGGTCCACAGATACGCAGTATTTT. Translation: CSGRSTDTQYF.

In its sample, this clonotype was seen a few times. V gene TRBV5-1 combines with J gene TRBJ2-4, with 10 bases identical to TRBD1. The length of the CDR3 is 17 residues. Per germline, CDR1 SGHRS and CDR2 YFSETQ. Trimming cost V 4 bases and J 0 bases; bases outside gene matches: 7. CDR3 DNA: TGCGCCAGCAGCCCCGGGACAGGGGTACTAGCCAAAAACATTCAGTACTTC. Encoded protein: CASSPGTGVLAKNIQYF.

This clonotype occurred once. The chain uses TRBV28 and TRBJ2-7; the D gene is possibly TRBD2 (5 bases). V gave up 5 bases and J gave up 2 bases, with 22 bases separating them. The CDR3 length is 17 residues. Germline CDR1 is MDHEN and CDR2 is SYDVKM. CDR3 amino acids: CASSPTLLDTPPYEQYF. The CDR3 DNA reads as TGTGCCAGCAGTCCGACATTACTAGACACCCCCCCCTACGAGCAGTACTTC.

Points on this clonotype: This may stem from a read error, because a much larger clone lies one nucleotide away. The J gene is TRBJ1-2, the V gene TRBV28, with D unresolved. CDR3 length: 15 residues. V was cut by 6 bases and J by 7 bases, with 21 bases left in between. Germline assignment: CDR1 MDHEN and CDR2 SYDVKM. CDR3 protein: CASRGFAGRSSGYTF. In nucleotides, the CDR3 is TGTGCCAGCAGGGGTTTTGCGGGGAGATCGAGTGGCTACACCTTC.

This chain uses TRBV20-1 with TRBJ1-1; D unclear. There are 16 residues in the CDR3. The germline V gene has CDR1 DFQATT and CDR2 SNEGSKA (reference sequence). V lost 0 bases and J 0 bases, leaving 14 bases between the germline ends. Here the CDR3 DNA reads TGCAGTGCTAGAGATGGGCAGAGGACGGTGAACACTGAAGCTTTCTTT. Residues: CSARDGQRTVNTEAFF.

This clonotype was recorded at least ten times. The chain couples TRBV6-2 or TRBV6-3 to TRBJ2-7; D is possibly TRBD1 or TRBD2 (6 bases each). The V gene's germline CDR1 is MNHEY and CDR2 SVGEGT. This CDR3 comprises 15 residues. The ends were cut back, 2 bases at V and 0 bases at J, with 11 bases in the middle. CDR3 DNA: TGTGCCAGCAGTTACGGAGGGGGGTTCTCCTACGAGCAGTACTTC. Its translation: CASSYGGGFSYEQYF.

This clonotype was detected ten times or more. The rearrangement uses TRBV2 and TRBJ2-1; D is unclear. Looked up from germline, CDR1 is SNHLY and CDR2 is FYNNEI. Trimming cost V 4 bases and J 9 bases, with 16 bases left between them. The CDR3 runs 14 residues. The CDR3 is CASSVDRRRAEQFF. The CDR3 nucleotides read TGTGCCAGCAGTGTGGATAGGCGACGGGCTGAGCAGTTCTTC.

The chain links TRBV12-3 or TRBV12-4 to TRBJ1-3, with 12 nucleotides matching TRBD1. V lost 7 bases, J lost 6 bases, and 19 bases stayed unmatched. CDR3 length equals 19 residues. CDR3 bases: TGTGCCAGCATCCCTAGGGGGAGGGACAGGGGGCTTAGGGAAAACACCATATATTTT. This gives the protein CASIPRGRDRGLRENTIYF.

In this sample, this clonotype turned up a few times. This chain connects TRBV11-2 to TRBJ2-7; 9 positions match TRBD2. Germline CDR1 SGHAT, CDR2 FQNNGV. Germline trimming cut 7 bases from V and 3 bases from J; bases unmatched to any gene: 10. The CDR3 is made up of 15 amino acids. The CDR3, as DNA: TGTGCCAGCACCCTGGCCGGGACTAGCAACTACGAGCAGTACTTC. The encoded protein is CASTLAGTSNYEQYF. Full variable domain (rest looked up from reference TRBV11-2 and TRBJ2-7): EAGVAQSPRYKIIEKRQSVAFWCNPISGHATLYWYQQILGQGPKLLIQFQNNGVVDDSQLPKDRFSAERLKGVDSTLKIQPAKLEDSAVYLCASTLAGTSNYEQYFGPGTRLTVT.

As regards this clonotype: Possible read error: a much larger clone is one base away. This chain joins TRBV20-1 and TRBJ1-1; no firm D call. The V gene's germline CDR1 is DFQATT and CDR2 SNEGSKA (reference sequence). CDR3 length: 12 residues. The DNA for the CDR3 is TGCAGTGCTAGGACGGTGAACACTAAAGCTTTCTTT. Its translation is CSARTVNTKAFF.

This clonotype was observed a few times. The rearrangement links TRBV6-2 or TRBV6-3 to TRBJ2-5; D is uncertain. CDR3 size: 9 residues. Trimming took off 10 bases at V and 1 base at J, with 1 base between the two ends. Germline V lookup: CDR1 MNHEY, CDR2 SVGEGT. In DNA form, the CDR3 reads TGTGCCACCCAAGAGACCCAGTACTTC. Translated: CATQETQYF.